One and the same sample provided the 23 T cell receptor beta chains below, sequenced in a study of blood T cell repertoires in COVID-19. Data came from immunoSEQ multiplex PCR; TCRdb stores just in-frame clones and leaves some out. Of some 86,000 clones detected, 85% appear once; the ten largest clones hold 14%. The material sequenced was peripheral blood. These receptors came from a woman aged 70 to 79 with acute or convalescent COVID-19.

V usage is TRBV28 and J usage is TRBJ1-4; a weak D match, TRBD1 (5 bases). CDR1 and CDR2 (germline): MDHEN, SYDVKM. V was clipped by 5 bases and J by 14 bases, with 15 bases between them. The CDR3 is 12 amino acids. CDR3: CASSPPTGKLFF. In DNA form, the CDR3 reads TGTGCCAGCAGTCCCCCCACAGGCAAGCTGTTTTTT.

This clone appeared a few times. This chain uses TRBV30 with TRBJ2-2; a possible D gene is TRBD2 (6 bases). V was shortened by 3 bases and J by 7 bases, with 12 bases between the two germline ends. The CDR3 consists of 13 residues. Germline CDR1 and CDR2: GTSNPN and SVGIG (reference sequence). CDR3 nucleotides: TGTGCCTGGAGCGGGGGATACGGCGGGGAGCTGTTTTTT. As protein: CAWSGGYGGELFF.

This chain uses TRBV14 with TRBJ2-2; no clear D. There are 10 residues in the CDR3. Germline-derived CDR1 and CDR2 are SGHDN and FVKESK. V was clipped by 6 bases and J by 7 bases, with 3 bases between them. In nucleotides, the CDR3 is TGTGCCAGCAGGAGCGGGGAGCTGTTTTTT. Translation: CASRSGELFF.

As concerns this clone: Other nucleotide sequences in the sample specify the same CDR3. J is TRBJ2-1 and V is TRBV7-9; 7 bases agree with TRBD1. The trim removed 1 base at V and 4 bases at J, leaving 4 bases unmatched. In germline, CDR1 is SEHNR, CDR2 FQNEAQ (reference sequence). The CDR3 is made up of 15 amino acids. In DNA form, the CDR3 reads TGTGCCAGCAGCTTAGGACAGGGAAGATACAATGAGCAGTTCTTC. Protein sequence: CASSLGQGRYNEQFF.

CDR3 sequence: CSVTRGGAQETQYF. In DNA form, the CDR3 reads TGCAGCGTCACGCGGGGAGGGGCCCAAGAGACCCAGTACTTC. V and J are TRBV29-1 and TRBJ2-5, with 7 bases aligning to TRBD2. The CDR3 has 14 amino acids. Germline CDR1 is SQVTM and CDR2 is ANQGSEA. V dropped 6 bases and J dropped 1; count of bases not matched to a gene: 8.

The CDR3 nucleotides are TGTGCCAGCAGCTTCTCAGGGTCCTACGAGCAGTACGTC. Amino acid sequence: CASSFSGSYEQYV. The V call is TRBV5-6, the J call TRBJ2-7; TRBD1 is a possible D gene (5 bases). V lost 2 bases, J lost 1 base, and 7 bases lay in between. The CDR3 has 13 residues. Germline V gene data show CDR1 as SGHDT and CDR2 as YYEEEE.

This clone qualifies as medium-sized. V and J are TRBV7-2 and TRBJ2-1; maybe TRBD1 (6 bases). V shed 3 bases and J shed 10 bases, with 13 bases lying between them. CDR1 SGHTA and CDR2 FQGNSA come from the germline V gene. This CDR3 has 13 amino acids. In nucleotides, the CDR3 is TGTGCCAGCAGCTTCACCCAGGGGTCGGAGCAGTTCTTC. Translating gives CASSFTQGSEQFF.

The gene calls are TRBV7-9 and TRBJ1-1, with 9 nucleotides matching TRBD1. CDR1 and CDR2 (germline): SEHNR, FQNEAQ (reference sequence). V was clipped by 4 bases and J by 4 bases; unmatched bases: 7. This CDR3 region has 15 residues. This CDR3 is CASSSGTGWTTEAFF. Here the CDR3 DNA reads TGTGCCAGCAGCTCAGGGACAGGGTGGACCACTGAAGCTTTCTTT.

This chain joins TRBV9 and TRBJ2-1; no firm D call. The V gene's germline CDR1 is SGDLS and CDR2 YYNGEE. V lost 4 bases and J 8 bases, leaving 16 bases between the germline ends. The CDR3 extends over 14 amino acids. The chain's CDR3 is CASSPRAEIYEQFF. The DNA for the CDR3 is TGTGCCAGCAGCCCACGCGCGGAGATCTATGAGCAGTTCTTC.

The chain recombines TRBV14 with TRBJ2-3; possible D gene TRBD2, 5 bases. The CDR3 loop spans 14 amino acids. Trimming shortened V by 1 base and J by 2 bases, and 7 bases separated the two germline ends. CDR1 and CDR2 (germline): SGHDN, FVKESK. CDR3 amino acids: CASSQVDFTDTQYF. CDR3 sequence (DNA): TGTGCCAGCAGCCAAGTGGACTTCACAGATACGCAGTATTTT.

The chain couples TRBV27 to TRBJ1-2, with 7 positions matching TRBD1. V lost 6 bases to trimming and J lost 6 bases; unmatched junction nucleotides: 13. The CDR3 runs to 15 residues. Germline V gives CDR1 MNHEY, CDR2 SMNVEV (reference sequence). DNA of the CDR3: TGTGCCAGCAGCTCATGGGACAGCGCTGGGGATGGCTACACCTTC. This encodes CASSSWDSAGDGYTF.

A few counts support this clone. The rearrangement joins TRBV7-9 to TRBJ1-1; TRBD1 matches at 10 bases. CDR1 and CDR2 from the germline V gene are SEHNR and FQNEAQ (reference sequence). The junction had 4 bases not matched to a gene; V was cut back by 4 bases and J by 5 bases. This CDR3 has 14 residues. CDR3 residues: CASSSTGGWTEAFF. CDR3 in DNA: TGTGCCAGCAGCTCGACAGGGGGCTGGACTGAAGCTTTCTTT. Full variable domain (rest looked up from reference TRBV7-9 and TRBJ1-1): DTGVSQNPRHKITKRGQNVTFRCDPISEHNRLYWYRQTLGQGPEFLTYFQNEAQLEKSRLLSDRFSAERPKGSFSTLEIQRTEQGDSAMYLCASSSTGGWTEAFFGQGTRLTVV.

This clone was counted at least ten times. The J gene is TRBJ1-2, the V gene TRBV16; 10 bases map to TRBD1. Losses at the gene ends were 1 base for V and 4 bases for J; bases not matched to a gene: 3. The CDR3 extends over 15 amino acids. Per the germline V gene, CDR1 is KGHSY and CDR2 is FQNENV. The CDR3 is CASSQLGQGIYGYTF. The DNA for the CDR3 is TGTGCCAGCAGCCAATTGGGACAGGGGATCTATGGCTACACCTTC.

The V gene is TRBV2, the J gene TRBJ1-2, with D perhaps matching TRBD1 (6 bases). This CDR3 region has 14 residues. Germline V gene lookup returns CDR1 SNHLY and CDR2 FYNNEI. The V gene lost 6 bases and the J gene lost 8 bases, with 19 bases spanning the gap. The CDR3 nucleotides are TGTGCCAGCAGCGGTACAGGGTATCCCTTAGGCTACACCTTC. Protein: CASSGTGYPLGYTF.

The rearrangement links TRBV25-1 to TRBJ1-3; D is perhaps TRBD1 (5 bases). The CDR3 extends over 15 amino acids. Trimming pared 6 bases from V and 2 bases from J, leaving 14 bases between. Germline CDR1 and CDR2: MGHDK and SYGVNS. The DNA of the CDR3 is TGTGCCAGCAGAGAGAGGGACTTTCCTGGAAACACCATATATTTT. As protein: CASRERDFPGNTIYF. The variable domain in full, completed from reference TRBV25-1 and TRBJ1-3, reads EADIYQTPRYLVIGTGKKITLECSQTMGHDKMYWYQQDPGMELHLIHYSYGVNSTEKGDLSSESTVSRIRTEHFPLTLESARPSHTSQYLCASRERDFPGNTIYFGEGSWLTVV.

V usage is TRBV28 and J usage is TRBJ2-7; 8 bases map to TRBD2. The V segment lost 6 bases and the J segment 2 bases; nucleotides outside the gene matches: 9. The CDR3 contains 15 residues. Germline V gene data show CDR1 as MDHEN and CDR2 as SYDVKM. The CDR3: CASSPPGGVTYEQYV. The CDR3 DNA follows: TGTGCCAGCAGCCCCCCCGGGGGGGTAACCTACGAGCAGTACGTC.

V gene TRBV24-1 combines with J gene TRBJ1-1; 8 positions agree with TRBD1. Germline V CDR1 and CDR2: KGHDR, SFDVKD. The J segment lost 4 bases and the V segment lost 0 bases, leaving 0 bases of the junction unmatched. CDR3 size: 14 residues. The CDR3 nucleotides are TGTGCCACCAGTGATTTGACAGGGGGCACTGAAGCTTTCTTT. This translates into CATSDLTGGTEAFF.

This clone was counted once. The V call is TRBV2, the J call TRBJ2-5; D gene ambiguous. The CDR3 is 14 residues long. Germline CDR1 and CDR2: SNHLY and FYNNEI. With 6 bases removed from V and 2 bases from J, the gap between germline ends came to 13 bases. In nucleotides, the CDR3 is TGTGCCAGCAGCGTCGTTGGTCAGCAAGAGACCCAGTACTTC. Translation gives CASSVVGQQETQYF.

V usage is TRBV7-8 and J usage is TRBJ2-3; 8 bases align to TRBD1. Germline values: CDR1 SGHVS, CDR2 FQNEAQ. The junction had 7 bases not matched to a gene; V was cut back by 5 bases and J by 3 bases. This CDR3 has 15 residues. The CDR3 nucleotides are TGTGCCAGCAGCGCCTCGGGACAGGAGACAGATACGCAGTATTTT. It translates to CASSASGQETDTQYF.

This clone was seen a handful of times. V is TRBV7-2 and J is TRBJ1-5; D remains unclear. The CDR3 runs to 14 residues. V was cut by 0 bases and J by 2 bases, with 5 bases left in between. Germline values: CDR1 SGHTA, CDR2 FQGNSA. In DNA form, the CDR3 reads TGTGCCAGCAGCTTAGCGGCCCGCAATCAGCCCCAGCATTTT. This encodes CASSLAARNQPQHF. Supplemented by reference TRBV7-2 and TRBJ1-5, the full variable domain reads GAGVSQSPSNKVTEKGKDVELRCDPISGHTALYWYRQSLGQGLEFLIYFQGNSAPDKSGLPSDRFSAERTGGSVSTLTIQRTQQEDSAVYLCASSLAARNQPQHFGDGTRLSIL.

The chain joins TRBV28 to TRBJ1-4; D gene uncertain. The CDR3 consists of 13 residues. Germline CDR1 and CDR2: MDHEN and SYDVKM. The V gene lost 5 bases and the J gene lost 5 bases, with 9 bases spanning the gap. CDR3 region: CASSTGENEKLFF. The CDR3 DNA is TGTGCCAGCAGTACCGGAGAGAATGAAAAACTGTTTTTT.

This clone showed up just a few times. The chain employs TRBV5-1 and TRBJ2-3; tentatively, D is TRBD1 (5 bases). Germline CDR1 SGHRS, CDR2 YFSETQ. Trimming took 3 bases from V and 3 from J, leaving 14 bases between them. The CDR3 consists of 15 residues. The DNA of the CDR3 is TGCGCCAGCAGCTCAAGCACAGGCCCAACAGATACGCAGTATTTT. It encodes CASSSSTGPTDTQYF.

The CDR3 spells CASSPRQRTDTQYF. The DNA for the CDR3 is TGCGCCAGCAGCCCCCGACAGCGCACAGATACGCAGTATTTT. J is TRBJ2-3 and V is TRBV5-1; TRBD1 might be the D (5 bases). The V and J ends lost 4 bases and 1 base respectively, with 10 bases between them. The CDR3 loop spans 14 amino acids. CDR1 is SGHRS, CDR2 YFSETQ, per germline.